This T cell receptor beta chain was sequenced for a study of blood T cell repertoires in COVID-19 (dated by TCRdb to 2018 to 2021). Turning to the overall study: Collaborator samples came from the United States, Italy and Spain and covered acute and convalescent phases of COVID-19. The prospective study material was composed of cDNA or gDNA derived from T cells, B-cell-depleted T cells, or PBMCs. Deeply sampled blood TCRbeta repertoires from subjects exposed to, actively infected with, or recovered from COVID-19 were included in the dataset. The repertoires were made available in a free public database intended to serve as a resource for research on the immune response to SARS-CoV-2. The samples were drawn from the first 160 participants of the ongoing ImmuneRACE study and from 1,254 subjects provided by 6 global collaborators. A de-identified subject ID, COVID-19 status, age in years and sex were almost always included in the sample metadata. Where available, HLA class I and class II types were taken from metadata supplied by the sample provider and were not determined by assay-based typing. The paper as a whole reports these results and caveats: Clinical and demographic metadata were provided uncurated, with the amount varying by source and participant.

TCRbeta CDR3 regions were amplified from genomic DNA using the immunoSEQ Assay, a bias-controlled multiplex PCR. As for the original processing: Nucleated cell counts per sample were estimated from amplification of reference gene primers within the assay. Sequence reads were collapsed and filtered to measure the absolute abundance of every unique TCRbeta CDR3 rearrangement. Productive Simpson clonality was computed per sample as the square root of Simpson's diversity index over productive rearrangements. TCRdb limited this immuneACCESS table to in-frame rearrangements with V and J called. A share of clones is missing; checked studies link under half to unresolved V genes, and the rest is unexplained. The V and J calls and clone size are taken from that table; D and trimming were inferred from the DNA. The sample table holds about 230,000 clones, of which under 90% were seen once. Around a tenth of the sample is held by the ten biggest clonotypes.

As to this clone: It lacks a known antigen. It has no much larger one-base neighbor in the sample; base qualities were not kept.

From its cysteine to its phenylalanine, the CDR3 spans 17 amino acids. The kept DNA is CDR3 alone, 51 bases in frame from the first base. CDR1 and CDR2 are read off the germline V gene (reference sequence) as GTSNPN and SVGIG. Relative to germline, V is missing 6 bases and J is missing 1 base, with 16 bases of the junction outside any gene match. At one collaborating source in Seattle, patients were enrolled during active infection and were followed longitudinally through the course of disease. Collaborating institutions collected whole blood in K2EDTA tubes following their own protocols. For TCRbeta analysis, collaborator samples were shipped as frozen whole blood, as isolated PBMCs, or as DNA extracted from either sample type.

The sequenced sample consisted of peripheral blood. The clonotype originates from a man aged 50 to 59 with COVID-19, enrolled during active disease. The chain is assembled from TRBV30 and TRBJ1-2, with TRBD1 identical over 8 junction bases. The CDR3 has the sequence CACYLAGGEMVNYGYTF. The DNA sequence is TGTGCCTGTTACCTCGCAGGGGGCGAAATGGTTAACTATGGCTACACCTTC.